This TCR beta chain emerged from a study of blood T cell repertoires in COVID-19. Study-level information: Samples of COVID-19 (acute and convalescent) were obtained from the United States, Italy and Spain.

Trimming cost V 7 bases and J 4 bases, with 10 bases left between them. CDR3 length: 12 residues. Germline assignment: CDR1 LNHDA and CDR2 SQIVND (reference sequence). In the original analysis: Scientists estimated how many nucleated cells there were by amplifying reference gene primers. The repertoire was sequenced with immunoSEQ multiplex PCR; TCRdb's copy has only in-frame clones and lacks some. V and J calls and clone size follow that table, whereas D and trimming were derived from the DNA. The sample carries about 170,000 clones, approximately 80% recorded once. In Seattle, patients joined the study during active infection and were tracked longitudinally.

This chain uses TRBV19 with TRBJ1-2; no definite D call. Input material: peripheral blood. This clonotype originated in a woman aged 40 to 55 with COVID-19, enrolled during active disease. The CDR3 DNA is TGTGCCAGTACCACAGAGAGCTATGGCTACACCTTC. It yields the protein CASTTESYGYTF.